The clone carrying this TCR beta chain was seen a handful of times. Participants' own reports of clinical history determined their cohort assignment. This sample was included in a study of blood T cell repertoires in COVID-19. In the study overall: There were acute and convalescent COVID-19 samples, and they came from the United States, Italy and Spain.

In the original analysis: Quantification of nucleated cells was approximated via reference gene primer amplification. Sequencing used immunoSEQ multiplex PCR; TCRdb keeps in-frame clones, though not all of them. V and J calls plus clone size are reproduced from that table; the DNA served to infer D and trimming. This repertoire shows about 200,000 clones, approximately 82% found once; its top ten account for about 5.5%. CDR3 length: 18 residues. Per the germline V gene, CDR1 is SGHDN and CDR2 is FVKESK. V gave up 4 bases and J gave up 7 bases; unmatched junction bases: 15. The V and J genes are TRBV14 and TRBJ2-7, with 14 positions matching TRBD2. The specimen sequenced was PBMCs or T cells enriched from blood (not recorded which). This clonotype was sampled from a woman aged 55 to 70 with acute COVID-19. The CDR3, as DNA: TGTGCCAGCAGCCGATGGAAACCGGGACTAGCGGGAGTTACAGAGCAGTACTTC. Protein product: CASSRWKPGLAGVTEQYF.